These 15 T cell receptor beta chains originate from one sample sequenced in a study of shared clonotypes between healthy human individuals. The table came from immunoSEQ multiplex PCR; TCRdb's copy has only in-frame clones and leaves some out. The repertoire holds about 1.1 million clones, with 60% to 85% as singletons. Sequenced sample: memory CD4+ T cells from PBMCs. Subset described: CD45RA-negative fraction. These receptors all stem from a man aged 18 to 29 in good health. Some clones in this sample may be carry-over from other donors' samples.

The chain combines TRBV28 with TRBJ2-7, with D uncertain. CDR3 size: 14 residues. The germline V gene encodes CDR1 MDHEN and CDR2 SYDVKM. Trimming left V 8 bases short and J 2 bases short, with 16 bases between. The CDR3 DNA follows: TGTGCCAGCCTTAACAGCGAACGCACCTACGAGCAGTACTTC. It codes for CASLNSERTYEQYF.

The J gene is TRBJ2-1, the V gene TRBV9; 11 positions match TRBD1. CDR1 is SGDLS, CDR2 YYNGEE, per germline. This CDR3 is 16 amino acids long. After removal of 3 bases from V and 7 bases from J, the junction contained 9 bases not matched to a gene. The chain's CDR3 is CASSATGTGGWNEQFF. The CDR3 DNA reads TGTGCCAGCAGCGCTACGGGGACAGGGGGATGGAATGAGCAGTTCTTC.

The V gene is TRBV5-1, the J gene TRBJ2-5; 8 bases map to TRBD2. Per the germline V gene, CDR1 is SGHRS and CDR2 is YFSETQ. V was clipped by 4 bases and J by 4 bases; unmatched bases: 3. The CDR3 spans 13 residues. CDR3 coding DNA: TGCGCCAGCAGCCGGGAGGGCGTAGAGACCCAGTACTTC. This gives the protein CASSREGVETQYF.

V is TRBV12-5 and J is TRBJ2-3; D not resolved. Germline lookup yields CDR1 LGHNT and CDR2 FRNRAP. This CDR3 is 15 amino acids long. V gave up 1 base and J gave up 5 bases, with 13 bases separating them. The CDR3 DNA is TGTGCTAGTGGTTTGGCTCCCCCTCGACGAGATACGCAGTATTTT. This encodes CASGLAPPRRDTQYF. The full variable domain, completed using reference TRBV12-5 and TRBJ2-3, is DARVTQTPRHKVTEMGQEVTMRCQPILGHNTVFWYRQTMMQGLELLAYFRNRAPLDDSGMPKDRFSAEMPDATLATLKIQPSEPRDSAVYFCASGLAPPRRDTQYFGPGTRLTVL.

This sequence joins TRBV19 and TRBJ2-3; 9 positions match TRBD2. The CDR3 contains 16 residues. Germline values: CDR1 LNHDA, CDR2 SQIVND (reference sequence). The trim removed 1 base at V and 4 bases at J, leaving 6 bases unmatched. In DNA, the CDR3 is TGTGCCAGTAGTATAGGCGGGACTAGCACCTCAGATACGCAGTATTTT. Translating it yields CASSIGGTSTSDTQYF.

Ten or more counts support this clone. Other DNA variants within this sample encode the same CDR3. This chain uses TRBV9 with TRBJ1-1; D remains unclear. Germline CDR1 SGDLS, CDR2 YYNGEE. CDR3 size: 13 residues. Trimming took 0 bases from V and 5 from J, leaving 8 bases between them. This CDR3 is CASSVGSGTEAFF. CDR3 nucleotide sequence: TGTGCCAGCAGCGTAGGATCGGGGACTGAAGCTTTCTTT. Based on the CDR3 plus reference TRBV9 and TRBJ1-1, the full variable domain is DSGVTQTPKHLITATGQRVTLRCSPRSGDLSVYWYQQSLDQGLQFLIQYYNGEERAKGNILERFSAQQFPDLHSELNLSSLELGDSALYFCASSVGSGTEAFFGQGTRLTVV.

This clone was detected only once. This chain uses TRBV18 with TRBJ2-5, with TRBD1 identical over 7 bases. The end of the DNA is better explained by TRBJ2-7, so the J call may be wrong. The V gene's germline CDR1 is KGHSH and CDR2 LQKENI. The CDR3 is 14 amino acids. The CDR3 sequence: CASSPGTETYEQYF. CDR3 DNA: TGTGCCAGCTCACCGGGGACAGAAACCTACGAGCAGTACTTC.

J is TRBJ2-7 and V is TRBV6-5; D remains unclear. The V end was cut by 6 bases, the J end by 4 bases, with 19 bases between. Germline assignment: CDR1 MNHEY and CDR2 SVGAGI. This CDR3 spans 15 amino acids. This chain's CDR3 is CASRRQLSGEYEQYF. For the CDR3, the DNA is TGTGCCAGCAGGCGACAACTATCTGGGGAATACGAGCAGTACTTC.

The chain employs TRBV5-4 and TRBJ2-7; TRBD2 might be the D (6 bases). The germline CDR1 and CDR2 sequences are SGHNT and YYREEE (reference sequence). The V gene lost 4 bases and the J gene lost 4 bases, with 15 bases spanning the gap. The CDR3 runs 14 residues. The CDR3 DNA sequence: TGTGCCAGCAGCCCTACCCCCCGGGAGTACGAGCAGTACTTC. Translation gives CASSPTPREYEQYF.

This sequence joins TRBV2 and TRBJ1-5; D is uncertain. V was clipped by 7 bases and J by 4 bases, with 11 bases between them. This CDR3 region has 13 residues. Germline values: CDR1 SNHLY, CDR2 FYNNEI. The CDR3: CASTGVRNQPQHF. CDR3 in DNA: TGTGCCAGCACCGGGGTGAGGAATCAGCCCCAGCATTTT.

V and J are TRBV28 and TRBJ2-7; D possibly matches TRBD1 or TRBD2 (5 bases each). The ends were cut back, 9 bases at V and 6 bases at J, with 15 bases in the middle. The germline V gene encodes CDR1 MDHEN and CDR2 SYDVKM. This CDR3 region has 12 residues. CDR3 region: CASTMGVREQYF. The CDR3, as DNA: TGTGCCAGTACCATGGGGGTGCGCGAGCAGTACTTC.

This clone was picked up one time. The rearrangement joins TRBV5-1 to TRBJ2-7; D remains ambiguous. This CDR3 spans 15 amino acids. CDR1 is SGHRS, CDR2 YFSETQ, per germline. V dropped 7 bases and J dropped 0 bases, with 17 bases sitting between them. The CDR3 spells CASCPNPGSSYEQYF. The CDR3 nucleotides are TGCGCCAGCTGCCCAAATCCGGGTAGCTCCTACGAGCAGTACTTC.

The chain couples TRBV9 to TRBJ2-5; D is uncertain. The CDR3 consists of 16 residues. CDR1 is SGDLS and CDR2 is YYNGEE in the germline V gene. V was cut by 3 bases and J by 1 base, with 16 bases left in between. The CDR3, as DNA: TGTGCCAGCAGCGAAGGGTCCCTATGGGGCCAAGAGACCCAGTACTTC. Translated: CASSEGSLWGQETQYF.

This clone was seen many times. This chain joins TRBV5-4 and TRBJ2-1, with 9 bases that match TRBD1. The CDR3 is 16 residues long. Trimming at V came to 4 bases and at J to 1 base, leaving 6 bases not matched to a gene. Germline-derived CDR1 and CDR2 are SGHNT and YYREEE (reference sequence). The CDR3 DNA reads as TGTGCCAGCAGCCGAAGGGACAGGGCTTCCTACAATGAGCAGTTCTTC. Translation: CASSRRDRASYNEQFF. Drawing the rest from reference TRBV5-4 and TRBJ2-1, the complete variable domain is ETGVTQSPTHLIKTRGQQVTLRCSSQSGHNTVSWYQQALGQGPQFIFQYYREEENGRGNFPPRFSGLQFPNYSSELNVNALELDDSALYLCASSRRDRASYNEQFFGPGTRLTVL.

The chain links TRBV5-1 to TRBJ2-7; 7 bases align to TRBD2. The CDR3 totals 14 residues. Germline V gives CDR1 SGHRS, CDR2 YFSETQ. V lost 0 bases to trimming and J lost 12 bases; unmatched junction nucleotides: 12. CDR3 nucleotides: TGCGCCAGCAGCTTGGCCGGTGAGCGGGAAAAGCTGTACTTC. Its protein product is CASSLAGEREKLYF.